Sequencing of this T cell receptor beta chain was carried out in a study of shared clonotypes between healthy human individuals. Study conclusions and caveats: Larger estimated richness was generally recorded for naive subsets relative to memory subsets. Clonotype sharing among donors was expected to depend on sequencing depth.

Selected positively for CCR7 and CD45RO-negative, naive CD8 cells excluded terminally differentiated effector memory CD45RA+ cells. The length of the CDR3 is 14 residues. Trimming left V 3 bases short and J 6 bases short, with 15 bases between. CDR1 is SQVTM and CDR2 is ANQGSEA in the germline V gene. On this clone: Its cognate antigen is unknown.

Each PCR replicate from the sorted subsets contained 150 to 250 ng DNA, which is about 30,000 T cell genomes. The assay was immunoSEQ multiplex PCR, and TCRdb's table has in-frame clones only and misses some. The repertoire holds around 2,000,000 clones, with about 95% as singletons. The TCR was taken from a young man in good health. The V gene is TRBV29-1, the J gene TRBJ1-5, with a weak D call TRBD1 (5 bases). Sequences were obtained from naive CD8+ T cells sorted from blood. CDR3 region: CSVDKARDGQPQHF. Written as DNA, the CDR3 is TGCAGCGTTGATAAGGCCAGGGACGGTCAGCCCCAGCATTTT.